A single sample is the source of the 25 T cell receptor beta chains below, sequenced in a study of T cells after yellow fever vaccination. MiXCR was run by TCRdb on the 5' RACE reads, yielding one entry per CDR3 protein. The sample includes around 160,000 distinct CDR3 sequences, approximately 6.7% seen only once; the top ten take more than 2%. Sample: CD4+ T cells sorted from PBMCs, taken roughly 5 days after the first yellow fever vaccination. The receptors derive from a young man who received the YFV17D yellow fever vaccine.

This clonotype was seen a few times. This chain links TRBV4-3 with TRBJ2-5, with a possible D match to TRBD1 (5 bases). CDR1 LGHNA and CDR2 YSLEER come from the germline V gene. The V gene lost 3 bases and the J gene lost 0 bases, with 17 bases spanning the gap. The CDR3 consists of 17 residues. The CDR3 sequence is CASSHRPAGLYQETQYF. CDR3 DNA: TGCGCCAGCAGCCACCGCCCGGCAGGGTTGTACCAAGAGACCCAGTACTTC.

The rearrangement joins TRBV7-9 to TRBJ1-1; 7 nucleotides match TRBD1. Trimming at V came to 1 base and at J to 9 bases, leaving 2 bases not matched to a gene. This CDR3 is built from 12 residues. Germline-derived CDR1 and CDR2 are SEHNR and FQNEAQ (reference sequence). The CDR3 DNA reads as TGTGCCAGCAGCTTAGAGGGGGCCCAAGCTTTCTTT. As protein: CASSLEGAQAFF.

CDR3 bases: TGCGCCAGCAGCCAAGACCTCAGGGGTAGGGAGACCCAGTACTTC. This encodes CASSQDLRGRETQYF. The chain uses TRBV4-3 and TRBJ2-5; TRBD1 is a possible D gene (6 bases). Germline V gene data show CDR1 as LGHNA and CDR2 as YSLEER. The CDR3 is made up of 15 amino acids. Trimming stripped 0 bases from V and 5 bases from J, with 13 bases between.

V and J are TRBV11-2 and TRBJ2-1, with 9 positions matching TRBD2. Germline V lookup: CDR1 SGHAT, CDR2 FQNNGV. Losses at the gene ends were 5 bases for V and 7 bases for J; bases not matched to a gene: 12. This CDR3 spans 16 amino acids. The CDR3 loop reads CASSPHPRGGVNEQFF. The DNA for the CDR3 is TGTGCCAGCAGCCCCCATCCGCGGGGGGGAGTGAATGAGCAGTTCTTC.

The rearrangement links TRBV5-4 to TRBJ2-1, with TRBD1 matching over 7 bases. Germline loops: CDR1 SGHNT, CDR2 YYREEE (reference sequence). The V segment lost 0 bases and the J segment 8 bases; nucleotides outside the gene matches: 5. CDR3 length: 14 residues. The CDR3 nucleotides are TGTGCCAGCAGCTTGGTGACAGGGAGCGATGAGCAGTTCTTC. Amino acids: CASSLVTGSDEQFF.

The chain uses TRBV7-8 and TRBJ2-7, with D tentatively TRBD1 (6 bases). The CDR3 loop spans 13 amino acids. Per germline, CDR1 SGHVS and CDR2 FQNEAQ. V was cut by 6 bases and J by 8 bases, with 17 bases left in between. CDR3 sequence (DNA): TGTGCCAGCAGTTGGGACACTTTATACAAGCAGTACGTC. As protein: CASSWDTLYKQYV.

This clonotype was counted many times. CDR3 coding DNA: TGCGCCAGCAGCTCGGGACTAGCCAGCGGGGAGCTGTTTTTT. It specifies CASSSGLASGELFF. The gene calls are TRBV5-1 and TRBJ2-2; 9 nucleotides agree with TRBD2. The CDR3 runs 14 residues. V dropped 3 bases and J dropped 7; count of bases not matched to a gene: 4. Germline loops: CDR1 SGHRS, CDR2 YFSETQ.

V and J are TRBV6-5 and TRBJ1-1; 9 bases are a match to TRBD1. The V gene end was trimmed by 1 base and the J gene end by 3 bases; junction bases not matched to a gene: 3. This CDR3 is 15 amino acids long. Germline CDR1 MNHEY, CDR2 SVGAGI. CDR3 amino acids: CASSYWGQGHTEAFF. In DNA, the CDR3 is TGTGCCAGCAGTTACTGGGGACAGGGCCACACTGAAGCTTTCTTT.

The J gene is TRBJ2-3, the V gene TRBV5-1; weak D call: TRBD1 (6 bases). Trimming stripped 4 bases from V and 0 bases from J, with 9 bases between. The germline gives CDR1 SGHRS, CDR2 YFSETQ. The CDR3 totals 14 residues. The CDR3 DNA reads TGCGCCAGCAGCCCCGGACAGAGCACAGATACGCAGTATTTT. Protein sequence: CASSPGQSTDTQYF. The full variable domain, with the rest looked up from reference TRBV5-1 and TRBJ2-3, is KAGVTQTPRYLIKTRGQQVTLSCSPISGHRSVSWYQQTPGQGLQFLFEYFSETQRNKGNFPGRFSGRQFSNSRSEMNVSTLELGDSALYLCASSPGQSTDTQYFGPGTRLTVL.

In this sample, this clonotype turned up many times. The V call is TRBV12-3 or TRBV12-4, the J call TRBJ1-2, with D possibly being TRBD1 (5 bases). V lost 3 bases to trimming and J lost 8 bases, with 7 bases between them. This CDR3 has 11 amino acids. The CDR3 DNA sequence: TGTGCCAGCAGTTTTGGGGGAGGCTACACCTTC. This sequence encodes CASSFGGGYTF.

The CDR3 spells CASSEFWSNEKLFF. In nucleotides, the CDR3 is TGTGCCAGCAGTGAATTCTGGTCCAATGAAAAACTGTTTTTT. The V and J genes are TRBV25-1 and TRBJ1-4, with D hard to call. The germline gives CDR1 MGHDK, CDR2 SYGVNS. Trimming took 1 base from V and 5 from J, leaving 8 bases between them. This CDR3 is built from 14 residues.

This rearrangement joins TRBV18 to TRBJ2-5; weak D call: TRBD2 (6 bases). V lost 3 bases and J lost 7, with 15 bases in between. The CDR3 is 14 amino acids. In germline, CDR1 is KGHSH, CDR2 LQKENI. CDR3 coding DNA: TGTGCCAGCTCACCGCCGACTAGTATGGGGACCCAGTACTTC. It translates to CASSPPTSMGTQYF.

The J gene is TRBJ2-7, the V gene TRBV18; D tentatively fits TRBD1 or TRBD2 (5 bases each). CDR1 is KGHSH and CDR2 is LQKENI in the germline V gene. The CDR3 extends over 14 amino acids. V was shortened by 6 bases and J by 0 bases, with 12 bases between the two germline ends. Here the CDR3 reads CASSPGPGSYEQYF. CDR3 nucleotides: TGTGCCAGCTCGCCGGGGCCGGGCTCCTACGAGCAGTACTTC.

The sample holds many counts of this clonotype. The rearrangement uses TRBV7-7 and TRBJ2-2; maybe TRBD1 (5 bases). Trimming stripped 10 bases from V and 0 bases from J, with 12 bases between. Germline V gene lookup returns CDR1 SSHAT and CDR2 FNYEAQ (reference sequence). The CDR3 runs 14 residues. For the CDR3, the DNA is TGTGCCACCGGACACCGATCGAACACCGGGGAGCTGTTTTTT. The encoded protein is CATGHRSNTGELFF.

Concerning this clonotype itself: Just one base apart from a much larger clone, this may be a read error. V gene TRBV7-8 combines with J gene TRBJ1-1; D may be TRBD1 (6 bases). The CDR3 extends over 13 amino acids. V was trimmed by 8 bases and J by 5 bases, leaving 15 bases between them. Germline-derived CDR1 and CDR2 are SGHVS and FQNEAQ. The CDR3 bases are TGTGCCAGCCTCTCCGGGGGCTGGACTGAAGCTTTCTTT. Residues: CASLSGGWTEAFF.

CDR3 coding DNA: TGCGCCAGCAACTATTGGGTCCCCGGGGAGCTGTTTTTT. Its protein is CASNYWVPGELFF. This chain connects TRBV5-1 to TRBJ2-2; D ambiguous. The CDR3 has 13 amino acids. In germline, CDR1 is SGHRS, CDR2 YFSETQ. The ends were cut back, 6 bases at V and 6 bases at J, with 12 bases in the middle.

For this clonotype: Just one base apart from a much larger clone, this may be a read error. This chain joins TRBV28 and TRBJ2-5; D not certain. There are 11 residues in the CDR3. Germline V CDR1 and CDR2: MDHEN, SYDVKM. The DNA for the CDR3 is TGTGACAGCAGTTCGTTGGAGACCCAGTACTTC. This codes for CDSSSLETQYF.

This clonotype has a count of ten or more. V gene TRBV7-9 combines with J gene TRBJ1-2, with D tentatively TRBD1 (6 bases). This CDR3 has 13 amino acids. The germline CDR1 and CDR2 sequences are SEHNR and FQNEAQ (reference sequence). V gave up 5 bases and J gave up 5 bases, with 12 bases separating them. This CDR3 reads CASSPGQLYGYTF. Written as DNA, the CDR3 is TGTGCCAGCAGCCCTGGACAGCTTTATGGCTACACCTTC. Drawing the rest from reference TRBV7-9 and TRBJ1-2, the complete variable domain is DTGVSQNPRHKITKRGQNVTFRCDPISEHNRLYWYRQTLGQGPEFLTYFQNEAQLEKSRLLSDRFSAERPKGSFSTLEIQRTEQGDSAMYLCASSPGQLYGYTFGSGTRLTVV.

J is TRBJ1-4 and V is TRBV3-1, with a possible D match to TRBD1 (5 bases). The V end lost 1 base, the J end lost 8 bases, and 8 bases lay between the germline ends. Germline V gene sequence: CDR1 LGHDT, CDR2 YNNKEL (reference sequence). The length of the CDR3 is 13 residues. CDR3 sequence (DNA): TGTGCCAGCAGCCAAGCCGGGGGGGAAAAACTGTTTTTT. It is translated as CASSQAGGEKLFF.

At least ten counts were recorded for this clonotype. This chain links TRBV28 with TRBJ2-7; possibly TRBD1 for D (5 bases). V was cut by 6 bases and J by 1 base, with 16 bases left in between. The CDR3 consists of 15 residues. The germline CDR1 and CDR2 sequences are MDHEN and SYDVKM. The CDR3 DNA sequence: TGTGCCAGCAGATCCACAGGTTCAGGGTCCTACGAGCAGTACTTC. Protein product: CASRSTGSGSYEQYF.

The chain uses TRBV12-3 or TRBV12-4 and TRBJ1-5, with TRBD1 matching 7 bases. The CDR3 is 16 amino acids. Trimming took 3 bases from V and 10 from J; bases not matched to a gene: 15. CDR3 coding DNA: TGTGCCAGCAGTTTCGGTGGCGGCAGGGGGGGAATCCCCCAGCATTTT. This codes for CASSFGGGRGGIPQHF.

The sample holds many counts of this clonotype. The rearrangement uses TRBV18 and TRBJ2-7, with TRBD1 identical over 9 bases. The CDR3 spans 14 residues. Looked up from germline, CDR1 is KGHSH and CDR2 is LQKENI. V lost 3 bases, J lost 3 bases, and 3 bases stayed unmatched. The CDR3 DNA reads as TGTGCCAGCTCACCTTCGGGACAGGGCTACGAGCAGTACTTC. Its protein product is CASSPSGQGYEQYF.

This clonotype has ten or more counts. The genes are TRBV5-1 and TRBJ2-1, with 12 nucleotides matching TRBD2. Per the germline V gene, CDR1 is SGHRS and CDR2 is YFSETQ. The V segment lost 0 bases and the J segment 10 bases; nucleotides outside the gene matches: 5. The CDR3 loop spans 15 amino acids. In DNA, the CDR3 is TGCGCCAGCAGCTTGGGTCTAGCGGGGGGGCGGGAGCAGTTCTTC. Amino acid sequence: CASSLGLAGGREQFF.

At least ten counts were recorded for this clonotype. This rearrangement joins TRBV4-3 to TRBJ1-1; the match to TRBD1 covers 7 bases. The V gene's germline CDR1 is LGHNA and CDR2 YSLEER. Trimming took 1 base from V and 4 from J; bases not matched to a gene: 3. The CDR3 consists of 14 residues. The CDR3 DNA reads as TGCGCCAGCAGCCAAGCACAGGGGTCCACTGAAGCTTTCTTT. It codes for CASSQAQGSTEAFF.

This clonotype was seen repeatedly, ten times or more. The CDR3 DNA reads TGTGCCAGCTCTCTAATCGGGACAGTCACAGATACGCAGTATTTT. Its translation is CASSLIGTVTDTQYF. This sequence joins TRBV7-9 and TRBJ2-3; 7 nucleotides match TRBD1. CDR1 and CDR2 from the germline V gene are SEHNR and FQNEAQ (reference sequence). V was clipped by 8 bases and J by 2 bases; unmatched bases: 10. The CDR3 has 15 residues.